The 28 T cell receptor beta chains presented below share a single source sample, sequenced in a study of T cell changes during pregnancy in multiple sclerosis. Clones were sequenced by immunoSEQ multiplex PCR, and TCRdb holds only the in-frame ones, with some missing. The sample holds tens of thousands of clones; roughly 92% are singletons and the top ten take roughly 3.9%. The input for sequencing was peripheral blood, taken after pregnancy. Every receptor here comes from a female donor in good health, enrolled as a control in a pregnancy study.

This chain uses TRBV28 with TRBJ1-5; D is perhaps TRBD1 (5 bases). The length of the CDR3 is 14 residues. Germline CDR1 reads MDHEN; CDR2 reads SYDVKM. With 1 base removed from V and 4 bases from J, the gap between germline ends came to 8 bases. CDR3 in DNA: TGTGCCAGCAGTTTATTGGCAGGGAATCAGCCCCAGCATTTT. Translation: CASSLLAGNQPQHF.

This clone was recorded once. The CDR3 sequence: CASSTGGPQETQYF. The CDR3 DNA follows: TGCGCCAGCAGCACCGGGGGGCCTCAAGAGACCCAGTACTTC. The genes are TRBV5-1 and TRBJ2-5, with D tentatively TRBD2 (7 bases). CDR3 size: 14 residues. V was cut by 4 bases and J by 2 bases, with 12 bases left in between. CDR1 and CDR2 (germline): SGHRS, YFSETQ.

The CDR3 nucleotides read TGTGCCAGCAGCGTGGGACTAGCGGGGGGGGAGCAGTACTTC. This sequence encodes CASSVGLAGGEQYF. The chain carries TRBV2 and TRBJ2-7, with 16 bases aligning to TRBD2. V was pared by 6 bases and J by 7 bases, with 3 bases of the junction left unmatched. CDR3 length: 14 amino acids. Germline V gene sequence: CDR1 SNHLY, CDR2 FYNNEI.

The chain has TRBV28 and TRBJ2-1, with TRBD2 matching over 12 bases. J gave up 6 bases and V 4 bases, and 4 bases lay outside the gene matches. This CDR3 contains 15 residues. The germline V gene has CDR1 MDHEN and CDR2 SYDVKM. The CDR3 DNA reads TGTGCCAGCAGTTCGACGGGACTAGCGGGCAATGAGCAGTTCTTC. It translates to CASSSTGLAGNEQFF.

The chain has TRBV15 and TRBJ1-5, with a tentative D call TRBD1 (5 bases). Trimming removed 3 bases from V and 0 bases from J, with 9 bases in between. The CDR3 runs 15 residues. CDR1 is LNHNV, CDR2 YYDKDF, per germline (reference sequence). The CDR3: CATSRTVYSNQPQHF. CDR3 coding DNA: TGTGCCACCAGCAGGACAGTTTATAGCAATCAGCCCCAGCATTTT.

The genes are TRBV11-2 and TRBJ2-3; D gene unclear. The germline V gene has CDR1 SGHAT and CDR2 FQNNGV. V was trimmed by 5 bases and J by 2 bases, leaving 5 bases between them. The CDR3 runs 12 residues. The CDR3 nucleotides are TGTGCCAGCAGCCCATCCACAGATACGCAGTATTTT. It specifies CASSPSTDTQYF.

In this sample, this clone turned up once. This sequence joins TRBV7-2 and TRBJ1-1; unclear D gene. Germline V gives CDR1 SGHTA, CDR2 FQGNSA. V lost 3 bases to trimming and J lost 0 bases, with 8 bases between them. The length of the CDR3 is 14 residues. The CDR3 loop is CASSFGQLNTEAFF. CDR3 nucleotide sequence: TGTGCCAGCAGCTTTGGCCAATTGAACACTGAAGCTTTCTTT.

The count of this clone is one. CDR3 amino acids: CSARDPPALHF. DNA for the CDR3: TGCAGTGCTAGAGACCCCCCGGCCCTCCACTTT. The chain employs TRBV20-1 and TRBJ1-6; no firm D call. The germline CDR1 and CDR2 sequences are DFQATT and SNEGSKA (reference sequence). Trimming left V 0 bases short and J 14 bases short, with 8 bases between. The CDR3 consists of 11 residues.

This clone was counted a few times. The chain links TRBV6-1 to TRBJ2-7; maybe TRBD1 (5 bases). V was cut by 3 bases and J by 7 bases, with 13 bases left in between. Germline V gene lookup returns CDR1 MNHNS and CDR2 SASEGT. The CDR3 sequence is 13 residues long. This CDR3 is CASSEVWGLEQYF. Here the CDR3 DNA reads TGTGCCAGCAGTGAGGTTTGGGGCCTTGAGCAGTACTTC.

This rearrangement joins TRBV4-1 to TRBJ1-1; no reliable D call. The germline V gene encodes CDR1 MGHRA and CDR2 YSYEKL. The CDR3 has 18 amino acids. V lost 1 base, J lost 4 bases, and 22 bases lay in between. The CDR3 reads CASSQGLSDLRAGTEAFF. For the CDR3, the DNA is TGCGCCAGCAGCCAAGGTCTATCGGACCTCCGGGCGGGCACTGAAGCTTTCTTT.

V usage is TRBV6-6 and J usage is TRBJ2-7, with 9 nucleotides matching TRBD2. Germline V gene data show CDR1 as MNHNY and CDR2 as SVGAGI (reference sequence). The CDR3 has 13 amino acids. V shed 8 bases, J shed 2 bases, and the junction held 4 bases outside the gene matches. The CDR3 DNA sequence: TGTGCCAGCCGACTAGCGGACCCCTACGAGCAGTACTTC. Translated: CASRLADPYEQYF.

This clone has more than one count but fewer than ten. CDR3 loop: CASSEKGGGSYNEQFF. The DNA for the CDR3 is TGTGCCAGCAGTGAAAAGGGGGGGGGCTCCTACAATGAGCAGTTCTTC. The rearrangement links TRBV6-1 to TRBJ2-1, with D possibly TRBD2 on 7 matching bases. Germline CDR1 and CDR2: MNHNS and SASEGT. This CDR3 has 16 amino acids. V lost 2 bases to trimming and J lost 0 bases, with 11 bases between them.

This chain joins TRBV7-9 and TRBJ2-3; D is unresolved. The CDR3 contains 12 residues. Germline V gives CDR1 SEHNR, CDR2 FQNEAQ (reference sequence). V lost 11 bases and J 0 bases, leaving 9 bases between the germline ends. Written as DNA, the CDR3 is TGTGCCGTGGAGACTAGCACAGATACGCAGTATTTT. It codes for CAVETSTDTQYF.

The chain uses TRBV2 and TRBJ2-1, with TRBD2 matching 11 bases. The germline V gene encodes CDR1 SNHLY and CDR2 FYNNEI. The CDR3 has 14 amino acids. The V and J ends lost 5 bases and 5 bases, in that order; junction bases with no gene match: 2. The CDR3 sequence is CASSSTSGNNEQFF. Written as DNA, the CDR3 is TGTGCCAGCAGTTCGACTAGCGGGAACAATGAGCAGTTCTTC.

The V and J genes are TRBV28 and TRBJ1-2, with TRBD1 matching over 7 bases. Germline lookup yields CDR1 MDHEN and CDR2 SYDVKM. The CDR3 is 13 residues long. J lost 5 bases, V lost 10 bases, and 10 bases had no gene match. The CDR3 reads CATLGTDLYGYTF. CDR3 bases: TGTGCCACCCTTGGGACAGACCTGTATGGCTACACCTTC.

The chain is built from TRBV28 and TRBJ2-3; 9 bases match TRBD1. Trimming cost V 5 bases and J 1 base; bases outside gene matches: 7. There are 16 residues in the CDR3. Germline V CDR1 and CDR2: MDHEN, SYDVKM. CDR3 region: CASSRTGGGGTDTQYF. The DNA for the CDR3 is TGTGCCAGCAGTCGCACAGGGGGCGGCGGCACAGATACGCAGTATTTT.

This chain joins TRBV7-8 and TRBJ2-5; 9 nucleotides match TRBD1. Germline-derived CDR1 and CDR2 are SGHVS and FQNEAQ. V lost 4 bases and J lost 4; bases outside the gene matches: 4. The CDR3 has 14 residues. CDR3 loop: CASSWGQGGETQYF. The CDR3 DNA is TGTGCCAGCAGCTGGGGACAGGGTGGAGAGACCCAGTACTTC.

This chain connects TRBV5-4 to TRBJ2-2; the D gene is possibly TRBD2 (6 bases). Trimming removed 2 bases at V and 7 bases at J, with 12 bases between. The CDR3 length is 14 residues. Germline V lookup: CDR1 SGHNT, CDR2 YYREEE (reference sequence). The CDR3 DNA reads as TGTGCCAGCAGCTTTCCTGGGGGGATCGGGGAGCTGTTTTTT. Translating gives CASSFPGGIGELFF.

The chain employs TRBV28 and TRBJ1-2; D may be TRBD1 (6 bases). With 2 bases removed from V and 2 bases from J, the gap between germline ends came to 12 bases. Germline CDR1 is MDHEN and CDR2 is SYDVKM. The CDR3 spans 15 residues. As DNA, the CDR3 is TGTGCCAGCAGTTTAGGGGGGGCGACGAACTATGGCTACACCTTC. Its translation is CASSLGGATNYGYTF.

The chain carries TRBV15 and TRBJ2-4; 12 positions match TRBD2. This CDR3 spans 18 amino acids. CDR1 and CDR2 (germline): LNHNV, YYDKDF (reference sequence). V lost 0 bases and J lost 7; bases outside the gene matches: 10. As DNA, the CDR3 is TGTGCCACCAGCAGAGAAGGTTCTAGCGGGGGGGCCGGGAACATTCAGTACTTC. It is translated as CATSREGSSGGAGNIQYF.

This chain links TRBV2 with TRBJ2-7; a weak D match, TRBD2 (5 bases). The germline V and J ends were trimmed by 0 bases and 2 bases, with 11 bases remaining between them. The length of the CDR3 is 15 residues. CDR1 and CDR2 from the germline V gene are SNHLY and FYNNEI. The CDR3 coding sequence is TGTGCCAGCAGTGAAGCAACCTACGGGACCTACGAGCAGTACTTC. This translates into CASSEATYGTYEQYF.

This chain connects TRBV6-5 to TRBJ1-2; no clear D. V gave up 5 bases and J gave up 5 bases, with 9 bases separating them. This CDR3 spans 12 amino acids. CDR1 MNHEY and CDR2 SVGAGI come from the germline V gene. CDR3 DNA: TGTGCCAGCAGTCAGACTCCGTATGGCTACACCTTC. Translated: CASSQTPYGYTF.

This clone came up once. The J gene is TRBJ2-7, the V gene TRBV19; D perhaps matches TRBD2 (5 bases). Trimming shortened V by 4 bases and J by 0 bases, and 10 bases separated the two germline ends. CDR3 length: 14 amino acids. Germline assignment: CDR1 LNHDA and CDR2 SQIVND (reference sequence). DNA of the CDR3: TGTGCCAGTAGTAGAACGGGGAGCTCCTACGAGCAGTACTTC. Amino acids: CASSRTGSSYEQYF.

This clone showed up just once. The chain couples TRBV6-1 to TRBJ1-1, with a possible D match to TRBD1 (5 bases). Trimming shortened V by 1 base and J by 0 bases, and 9 bases separated the two germline ends. The germline V gene has CDR1 MNHNS and CDR2 SASEGT. The CDR3 spans 15 residues. In nucleotides, the CDR3 is TGTGCCAGCAGTGAAGAGGGGCGGATGAACACTGAAGCTTTCTTT. This encodes CASSEEGRMNTEAFF.

J is TRBJ2-4 and V is TRBV30; D not certain. CDR1 GTSNPN and CDR2 SVGIG come from the germline V gene (reference sequence). Deletions cut 0 bases from V and 7 bases from J, with 4 bases between. The CDR3 has 11 amino acids. The CDR3 is CAWSVRNIQYF. The CDR3 DNA follows: TGTGCCTGGAGTGTACGGAACATTCAGTACTTC.

V is TRBV19 and J is TRBJ2-1, with 9 bases identical to TRBD2. There are 14 residues in the CDR3. Germline trimming cut 5 bases from V and 6 bases from J; bases unmatched to any gene: 5. Germline lookup yields CDR1 LNHDA and CDR2 SQIVND (reference sequence). The CDR3 is CASSVGLAINEQFF. The CDR3 nucleotides are TGTGCCAGTAGTGTGGGACTAGCTATCAATGAGCAGTTCTTC.

The V call is TRBV7-2, the J call TRBJ2-7; a weak D match, TRBD1 (5 bases). Germline loops: CDR1 SGHTA, CDR2 FQGNSA. V gave up 6 bases and J gave up 2 bases, with 17 bases separating them. The CDR3 is 15 amino acids. The CDR3: CASSLDSREAYEQYF. The CDR3 bases are TGTGCCAGCAGTCTAGACAGCCGAGAAGCCTACGAGCAGTACTTC.

This clone was observed a single time. The CDR3 reads CASSVRDRGGEQYF. The CDR3 nucleotides read TGTGCCAGCAGCGTCCGGGACCGGGGGGGTGAGCAGTACTTC. The chain is built from TRBV9 and TRBJ2-7; 8 positions match TRBD2. Germline V CDR1 and CDR2: SGDLS, YYNGEE. This CDR3 spans 14 amino acids. The V gene end was trimmed by 2 bases and the J gene end by 7 bases; junction bases not matched to a gene: 8.